This T cell receptor beta chain was documented in a study of beta chain features in type 1 diabetes. Background on the study: Healthy donors resembled patients in age, gender and cell yields. Study findings and constraints: Patients with Type 1 diabetes showed moderately but significantly shorter TCRB CDR3s in all four CD4+ subsets. Individuals with type 1 diabetes displayed fewer insertions and more deletions at VDJ junctions.

For this clone: What it binds is not known.

In total, each donor contributed a single heparinised blood draw that averaged about 100 mL. CD45RO/CCR7/CD25/CD127/CD95/CD27 staining was used to isolate CD4+ naive, central memory, regulatory and stem cell-like memory cells by sorting. The sequenced template was cDNA made from the entire isolated RNA. Sequenced by immunoSEQ multiplex PCR; TCRdb stores in-frame clones only, minus some. The profile covers 330,000 or so clones, with around 13% appearing a single time and about 0.01% taken by the ten largest. Germline CDR1 and CDR2: MNHEY and SMNVEV (reference sequence). This CDR3 comprises 14 residues. V was clipped by 6 bases and J by 4 bases; unmatched bases: 7.

The sequence derives from a woman between 18 and 29 years old with type 1 diabetes. The chain links TRBV27 to TRBJ2-7; 9 bases map to TRBD2. The sequenced sample was naive CD4+ T cells from blood. As DNA, the CDR3 is TGTGCCAGCAGCCCAAGCGGGAGGTGGTACGAGCAGTACTTC. Protein: CASSPSGRWYEQYF.